The 22 T cell receptor beta chains below were found in one sample sequenced in a study of T-cell memory formation after mild COVID-19. MiXCR, run by TCRdb on the 5' RACE reads, gives a single entry per CDR3 protein. The table lists 350,000 or so distinct CDR3 sequences, about 20% of them singletons, with around 23% in the top ten. Sequenced sample: PBMCs or a T cell subset sorted from them (not recorded which). All receptors come from a man in his late teens or twenties who had mild COVID-19 (a few samples of this study predate the infection). Cell type and time point are not known.

The genes are TRBV6-1 and TRBJ2-3; 7 positions match TRBD1. This CDR3 region has 14 residues. The trim removed 10 bases at V and 0 bases at J, leaving 7 bases unmatched. Per germline, CDR1 MNHNS and CDR2 SASEGT. CDR3 DNA sequence: TGTGCCATCGGGACAGAACTCAGCACAGATACGCAGTATTTT. Protein: CAIGTELSTDTQYF.

A few counts support this clonotype. The rearrangement joins TRBV2 to TRBJ2-1, with no clear D. The CDR3 loop spans 10 amino acids. V was shortened by 6 bases and J by 9 bases, with 6 bases between the two germline ends. CDR1 and CDR2 from the germline V gene are SNHLY and FYNNEI. The CDR3 region is CASRVSEQFF. The CDR3 DNA is TGTGCCAGCAGGGTGAGTGAGCAGTTCTTC.

The chain uses TRBV5-1 and TRBJ1-3; 12 nucleotides align to TRBD1. V trimming: 4 bases; J trimming: 3 bases; junction bases outside the gene matches: 2. Per the germline V gene, CDR1 is SGHRS and CDR2 is YFSETQ. The CDR3 runs to 15 residues. The CDR3 spells CASSRDRGLGNTIYF. CDR3 in DNA: TGCGCCAGCAGCCGGGACAGGGGGCTTGGAAACACCATATATTTT.

V and J are TRBV5-1 and TRBJ2-5; D assignment may be TRBD1 or TRBD2 (5 bases each). Trimming took 6 bases from V and 5 from J, leaving 14 bases between them. Germline CDR1 is SGHRS and CDR2 is YFSETQ. CDR3 size: 13 residues. CDR3 bases: TGCGCCAGCAACCGGGGACGTGAGGAGACCCAGTACTTC. Protein: CASNRGREETQYF.

This clonotype was recorded a few times. The CDR3: CASSPSHYGYTF. The CDR3 DNA reads TGTGCCAGCAGCCCTAGTCACTATGGCTACACCTTC. The rearrangement links TRBV9 to TRBJ1-2; D is unresolved. V shed 4 bases and J shed 3 bases, with 7 bases lying between them. This CDR3 is built from 12 residues. CDR1 and CDR2 from the germline V gene are SGDLS and YYNGEE.

This clonotype has at least ten counts. V and J are TRBV14 and TRBJ2-1; weak D call: TRBD2 (6 bases). CDR3 size: 14 residues. CDR1 is SGHDN and CDR2 is FVKESK in the germline V gene. Trimming removed 4 bases at V and 10 bases at J, with 17 bases between. CDR3 nucleotides: TGTGCCAGCAGCCCCAGGACCGCTCGGGAGGAGCAGTTCTTC. Translation: CASSPRTAREEQFF.

The genes are TRBV6-6 and TRBJ1-5; 9 bases match TRBD1. The junction had 3 bases not matched to a gene; V was cut back by 1 base and J by 2 bases. CDR1 and CDR2 from the germline V gene are MNHNY and SVGAGI (reference sequence). The CDR3 is 16 residues long. DNA for the CDR3: TGTGCCAGCAGTTACTTGGACAGGGGTGGCAATCAGCCCCAGCATTTT. This gives the protein CASSYLDRGGNQPQHF.

This clonotype was detected a few times. The chain is built from TRBV12-3 or TRBV12-4 and TRBJ2-5, with 10 bases lining up with TRBD1. The CDR3 loop spans 16 amino acids. Trimming at V came to 5 bases and at J to 1 base, leaving 7 bases not matched to a gene. The DNA for the CDR3 is TGTGCCAGCAGTCCTAGGGACAGGGGAATCCAAGAGACCCAGTACTTC. Residues: CASSPRDRGIQETQYF.

This clonotype has just a few counts. The rearrangement joins TRBV4-3 to TRBJ1-6; TRBD1 agrees at 7 bases. V trimming: 0 bases; J trimming: 10 bases; junction bases outside the gene matches: 9. Germline loops: CDR1 LGHNA, CDR2 YSLEER. This CDR3 is 16 amino acids long. The CDR3 DNA reads as TGCGCCAGCAGCCAAGAGCCCAGGGGGGTGGGCTCACCCCTCCACTTT. Translating gives CASSQEPRGVGSPLHF.

This clonotype was seen ten or more times. The genes are TRBV29-1 and TRBJ2-1, with D maybe TRBD2 (6 bases). V shed 3 bases and J shed 8 bases, with 11 bases lying between them. Germline CDR1 is SQVTM and CDR2 is ANQGSEA. The CDR3 length is 12 residues. CDR3 DNA: TGCAGCGTTGAGGAGAGGGACTATGAGCAGTTCTTC. Encoded protein: CSVEERDYEQFF.

The J gene is TRBJ1-6, the V gene TRBV7-2, with 7 bases identical to TRBD1. The CDR3 loop spans 15 amino acids. V lost 5 bases and J lost 6; bases outside the gene matches: 7. Germline V gene lookup returns CDR1 SGHTA and CDR2 FQGNSA. In nucleotides, the CDR3 is TGTGCCAGCAGCCCGTCTCAGGGGGGTAATTCACCCCTCCACTTT. Its protein is CASSPSQGGNSPLHF.

This clonotype was recorded a few times. The genes are TRBV15 and TRBJ2-3; no clear D gene. This CDR3 region has 16 residues. Trimming removed 4 bases at V and 0 bases at J, with 14 bases between. The V gene's germline CDR1 is LNHNV and CDR2 YYDKDF (reference sequence). CDR3 coding DNA: TGTGCCACCAGCAAAACCCGCGGAGCTAGCACAGATACGCAGTATTTT. Protein product: CATSKTRGASTDTQYF.

This clonotype was observed a few times. The rearrangement uses TRBV12-3 or TRBV12-4 and TRBJ1-1; D gene uncertain. Trimming took off 6 bases at V and 5 bases at J, with 16 bases between the two ends. The CDR3 loop spans 14 amino acids. The DNA of the CDR3 is TGTGCCAGCAGCCCCGGCCCATCCCGAACTGAAGCTTTCTTT. Translated: CASSPGPSRTEAFF.

This sequence joins TRBV11-2 and TRBJ2-2; TRBD2 matches 12 bases. The germline V gene encodes CDR1 SGHAT and CDR2 FQNNGV. J gave up 5 bases and V 1 base, and 17 bases lay outside the gene matches. The CDR3 totals 21 residues. The CDR3 loop reads CASSLGPQVASGGARTGELFF. As DNA, the CDR3 is TGTGCCAGCAGCTTAGGTCCCCAGGTGGCTAGCGGGGGGGCGAGGACCGGGGAGCTGTTTTTT. Using reference TRBV11-2 and TRBJ2-2 for the parts outside the CDR3, the full variable domain is EAGVAQSPRYKIIEKRQSVAFWCNPISGHATLYWYQQILGQGPKLLIQFQNNGVVDDSQLPKDRFSAERLKGVDSTLKIQPAKLEDSAVYLCASSLGPQVASGGARTGELFFGEGSRLTVL.

CDR3 nucleotide sequence: TGCAGTGCTAGAAGGGGGCCCCTAAGCTCCTACGAGCAGTACGTC. The encoded protein is CSARRGPLSSYEQYV. The J gene is TRBJ2-7, the V gene TRBV20-1; 7 bases align to TRBD1. Looked up from germline, CDR1 is DFQATT and CDR2 is SNEGSKA (reference sequence). The V gene end was trimmed by 2 bases and the J gene end by 0 bases; junction bases not matched to a gene: 7. This CDR3 spans 15 amino acids.

This sequence joins TRBV10-1 and TRBJ2-4; TRBD2 matches 7 bases. The germline V gene has CDR1 WNHNN and CDR2 SYGVQD (reference sequence). The J segment lost 4 bases and the V segment lost 3 bases, leaving 3 bases of the junction unmatched. CDR3 size: 14 residues. CDR3 amino acids: CASSEGRGKNIQYF. The CDR3 DNA reads as TGCGCCAGCAGTGAAGGGAGGGGTAAAAACATTCAGTACTTC.

Written as DNA, the CDR3 is TGTGCCGCTGCGACTAGCGGCTCCTACAATGAGCAGTTCTTC. Translated, it gives CAAATSGSYNEQFF. The V call is TRBV27, the J call TRBJ2-1; TRBD2 matches 9 bases. From germline, CDR1 is MNHEY and CDR2 SMNVEV (reference sequence). The CDR3 contains 14 residues. Trimming removed 11 bases from V and 0 bases from J; junction bases left unmatched: 5.

In its sample, this clonotype was seen a few times. The chain employs TRBV19 and TRBJ2-3, with 10 bases lining up with TRBD2. The CDR3 spans 15 residues. Per germline, CDR1 LNHDA and CDR2 SQIVND (reference sequence). J was trimmed by 6 bases and V by 5 bases; bases with no gene match: 8. The CDR3 sequence is CASSPGLADLDTQYF. As DNA, the CDR3 is TGTGCCAGTAGTCCCGGACTAGCGGACCTGGATACGCAGTATTTT.

This clonotype was recorded at least ten times. DNA of the CDR3: TGTGCCAGCTCACCACCAATGAACACTGAAGCTTTCTTT. Encoded protein: CASSPPMNTEAFF. The chain recombines TRBV18 with TRBJ1-1; the D is unclear. V gave up 0 bases and J gave up 0 bases, with 2 bases separating them. The CDR3 runs to 13 residues. CDR1 and CDR2 from the germline V gene are KGHSH and LQKENI. Variable domain in full (rest from reference TRBV18 and TRBJ1-1): NAGVMQNPRHLVRRRGQEARLRCSPMKGHSHVYWYRQLPEEGLKFMVYLQKENIIDESGMPKERFSAEFPKEGPSILRIQQVVRGDSAAYFCASSPPMNTEAFFGQGTRLTVV.

The chain uses TRBV11-2 and TRBJ1-5; a possible D gene is TRBD1 (5 bases). The germline V gene has CDR1 SGHAT and CDR2 FQNNGV. CDR3 size: 14 residues. Trimming stripped 5 bases from V and 5 bases from J, with 13 bases between. This CDR3 reads CASSLGRGHQPQHF. The CDR3 nucleotides read TGTGCCAGCAGCCTCGGGCGGGGCCATCAGCCCCAGCATTTT.

This clonotype was seen a handful of times. The CDR3 loop is CASSLYLRGDTQYF. CDR3 sequence (DNA): TGTGCCAGCAGCTTATACTTGCGAGGAGATACGCAGTATTTT. This chain uses TRBV7-2 with TRBJ2-3; D is unclear. The V gene's germline CDR1 is SGHTA and CDR2 FQGNSA. The length of the CDR3 is 14 residues. Trimming took 2 bases from V and 5 from J, leaving 11 bases between them.

V usage is TRBV27 and J usage is TRBJ1-5, with TRBD1 identical over 8 bases. The CDR3 has 13 amino acids. Germline V gene sequence: CDR1 MNHEY, CDR2 SMNVEV (reference sequence). J gave up 7 bases and V 6 bases, and 5 bases lay outside the gene matches. For the CDR3, the DNA is TGTGCCAGCAGCAAGGACAGGGCACAGCCCCAGCATTTT. It codes for CASSKDRAQPQHF.